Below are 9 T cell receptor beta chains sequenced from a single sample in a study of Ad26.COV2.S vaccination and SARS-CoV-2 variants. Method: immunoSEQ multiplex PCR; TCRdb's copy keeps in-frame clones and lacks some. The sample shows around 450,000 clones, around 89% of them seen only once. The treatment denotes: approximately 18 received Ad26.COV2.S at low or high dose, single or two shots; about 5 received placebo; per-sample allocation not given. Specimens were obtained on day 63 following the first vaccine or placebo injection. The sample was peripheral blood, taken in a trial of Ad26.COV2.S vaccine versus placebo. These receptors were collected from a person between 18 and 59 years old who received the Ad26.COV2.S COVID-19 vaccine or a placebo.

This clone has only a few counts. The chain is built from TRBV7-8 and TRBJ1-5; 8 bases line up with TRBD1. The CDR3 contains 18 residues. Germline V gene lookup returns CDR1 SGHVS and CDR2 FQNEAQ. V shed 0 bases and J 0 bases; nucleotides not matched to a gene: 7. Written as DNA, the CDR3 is TGTGCCAGCAGCTTAGCATCGACAGGGGAACATAGCAATCAGCCCCAGCATTTT. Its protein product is CASSLASTGEHSNQPQHF.

CDR3 protein: CASSPKPTGGSFNQPQHF. The CDR3 DNA sequence: TGTGCCAGCAGTCCAAAACCGACAGGAGGGTCGTTCAATCAGCCCCAGCATTTT. The chain couples TRBV27 to TRBJ1-5; D is perhaps TRBD1 (6 bases). Germline V gene sequence: CDR1 MNHEY, CDR2 SMNVEV (reference sequence). V was cut by 5 bases and J by 3 bases, with 23 bases left in between. The CDR3 has 18 amino acids.

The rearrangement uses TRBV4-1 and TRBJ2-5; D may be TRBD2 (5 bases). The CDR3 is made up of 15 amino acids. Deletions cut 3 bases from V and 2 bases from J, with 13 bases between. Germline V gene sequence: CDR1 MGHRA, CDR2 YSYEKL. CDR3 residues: CASSHRSAAQETQYF. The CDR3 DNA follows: TGCGCCAGCAGCCATCGATCAGCGGCTCAAGAGACCCAGTACTTC.

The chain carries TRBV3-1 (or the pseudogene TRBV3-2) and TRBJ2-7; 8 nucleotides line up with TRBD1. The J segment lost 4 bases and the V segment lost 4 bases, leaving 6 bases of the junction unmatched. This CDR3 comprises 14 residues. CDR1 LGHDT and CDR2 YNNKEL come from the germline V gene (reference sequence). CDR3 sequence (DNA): TGTGCCAGCAGCCTGATGACAGGGGCTTACGAGCAGTACTTC. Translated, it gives CASSLMTGAYEQYF.

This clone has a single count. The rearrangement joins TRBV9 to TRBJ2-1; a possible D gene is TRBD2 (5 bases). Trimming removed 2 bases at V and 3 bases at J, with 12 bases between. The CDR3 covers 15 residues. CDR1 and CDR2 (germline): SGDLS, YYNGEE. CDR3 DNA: TGTGCCAGCAGCGTCCGATCTACTAGCTACAATGAGCAGTTCTTC. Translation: CASSVRSTSYNEQFF.

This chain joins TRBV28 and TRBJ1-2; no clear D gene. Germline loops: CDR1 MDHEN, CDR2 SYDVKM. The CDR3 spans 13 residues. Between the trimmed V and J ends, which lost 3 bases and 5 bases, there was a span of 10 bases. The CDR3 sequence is CASSFPAQYGYTF. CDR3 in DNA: TGTGCCAGCAGTTTCCCCGCCCAGTATGGCTACACCTTC.

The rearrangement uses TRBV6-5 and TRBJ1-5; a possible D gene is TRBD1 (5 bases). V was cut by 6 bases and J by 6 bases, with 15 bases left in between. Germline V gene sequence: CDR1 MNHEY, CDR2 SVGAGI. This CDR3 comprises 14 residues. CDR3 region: CASRGREESQPQHF. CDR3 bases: TGTGCCAGCAGGGGACGGGAGGAGAGTCAGCCCCAGCATTTT.

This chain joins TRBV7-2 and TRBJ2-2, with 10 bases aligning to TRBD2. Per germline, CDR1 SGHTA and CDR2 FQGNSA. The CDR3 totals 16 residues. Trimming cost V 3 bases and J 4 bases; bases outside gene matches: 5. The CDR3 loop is CASSFQASGGTGELFF. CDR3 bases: TGTGCCAGCAGCTTTCAAGCTAGCGGGGGCACCGGGGAGCTGTTTTTT.

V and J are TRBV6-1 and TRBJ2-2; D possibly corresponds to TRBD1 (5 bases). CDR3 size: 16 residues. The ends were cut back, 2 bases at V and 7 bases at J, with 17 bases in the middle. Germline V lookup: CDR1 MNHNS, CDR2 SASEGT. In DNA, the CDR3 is TGTGCCAGCAGTGAAACCTTGGGGCTGCATATCGGGGAGCTGTTTTTT. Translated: CASSETLGLHIGELFF.